A selection of T cell receptor beta chains follows, all from one sample in a study of technical replicates of blood from a few donors. Sequenced by immunoSEQ multiplex PCR; TCRdb stores in-frame clones only, minus some. The sample contains roughly 70,000 clones, roughly nine tenths of which appear only once. Sequenced material: PBMCs. The receptors shown here come from a human donor in good health. Some clones in this sample may be carry-over from other donors' samples. The CDR3 runs from the conserved cysteine through the conserved F or W. The D gene is left open where the match is weak. Clone size is shown for a subset of rows, as once, few, many or a class of expanded clone.

V gene	D gene	clone size	J gene	CDR3 protein	CDR3 DNA
TRBV6-1	-	-	TRBJ1-2	CASSVQGILNYGYTF	TGTGCCAGCAGTGTGCAGGGGATTCTTAACTATGGCTACACCTTC
TRBV5-1	TRBD2	-	TRBJ2-2	CASTRTSDTGELFF	TGCGCCAGCACCCGGACTAGCGACACCGGGGAGCTGTTTTTT
TRBV7-6	TRBD1	-	TRBJ1-1	CASSLKGQGYTEAFF	TGTGCCAGCAGCTTAAAGGGACAGGGGTACACTGAAGCTTTCTTT
TRBV10-1	-	few	TRBJ1-2	CASSALTRGSNYGYTF	TGCGCCAGCAGTGCCCTCACGCGGGGGAGTAACTATGGCTACACCTTC
TRBV7-6	TRBD1	-	TRBJ2-7	CASSLAFTGGYEQYF	TGTGCCAGCAGCTTAGCTTTTACAGGGGGGTACGAGCAGTACTTC
TRBV10-3	-	-	TRBJ2-5	CAISESQGRETQYF	TGTGCCATCAGTGAGTCGCAGGGTCGGGAGACCCAGTACTTC
TRBV5-8	TRBD1	-	TRBJ1-3	CASSFRQGGGNTIYF	TGTGCCAGCAGCTTCCGGCAGGGGGGCGGAAACACCATATATTTT
TRBV15	TRBD1	-	TRBJ1-1	CATSRPSIGTGPLNTEAFF	TGTGCCACCAGCAGACCCAGTATCGGGACAGGCCCATTGAACACTGAAGCTTTCTTT
TRBV27	TRBD1	-	TRBJ2-2	CASSSRTGGFTGELFF	TGTGCCAGCAGTTCCCGGACAGGGGGCTTTACCGGGGAGCTGTTTTTT
TRBV2	TRBD1	-	TRBJ1-6	CASSDKDRGYSSYNSPLHF	TGTGCCAGCAGCGATAAGGACAGGGGTTATAGCTCCTATAATTCACCCCTCCACTTT
TRBV4-3	TRBD2	once	TRBJ2-1	CASSQEWTSGSAYNEQFF	TGCGCCAGCAGCCAAGAGTGGACTAGCGGGAGCGCCTACAATGAGCAGTTCTTC
TRBV7-2	TRBD2	-	TRBJ2-1	CASSFAGTSVEQFF	TGTGCCAGCAGCTTTGCAGGGACTAGCGTTGAGCAGTTCTTC
TRBV5-1	TRBD1	-	TRBJ1-3	CASSLGQGGNTIYF	TGCGCCAGCAGCTTGGGACAGGGCGGAAACACCATATATTTT
TRBV6-6	TRBD2	-	TRBJ2-1	CASSYSGLAGNEQFF	TGTGCCAGCAGTTACTCGGGACTAGCGGGGAATGAGCAGTTCTTC
TRBV7-9	TRBD1	-	TRBJ1-5	CASSTGGESNQPQHF	TGTGCCAGCAGTACAGGGGGGGAAAGCAATCAGCCCCAGCATTTT
TRBV18	-	-	TRBJ1-6	CASSEIDNSPLHF	TGTGCCAGCTCAGAGATAGATAATTCACCCCTCCACTTT
TRBV4-2	-	-	TRBJ1-5	CASSQDLGSGNQPQHF	TGTGCCAGCAGCCAAGACCTAGGATCAGGGAATCAGCCCCAGCATTTT
TRBV21-1	-	-	TRBJ2-1	CASSTDRGHDEQFF	TGTGCCAGCAGCACAGACAGGGGGCATGATGAGCAGTTCTTC